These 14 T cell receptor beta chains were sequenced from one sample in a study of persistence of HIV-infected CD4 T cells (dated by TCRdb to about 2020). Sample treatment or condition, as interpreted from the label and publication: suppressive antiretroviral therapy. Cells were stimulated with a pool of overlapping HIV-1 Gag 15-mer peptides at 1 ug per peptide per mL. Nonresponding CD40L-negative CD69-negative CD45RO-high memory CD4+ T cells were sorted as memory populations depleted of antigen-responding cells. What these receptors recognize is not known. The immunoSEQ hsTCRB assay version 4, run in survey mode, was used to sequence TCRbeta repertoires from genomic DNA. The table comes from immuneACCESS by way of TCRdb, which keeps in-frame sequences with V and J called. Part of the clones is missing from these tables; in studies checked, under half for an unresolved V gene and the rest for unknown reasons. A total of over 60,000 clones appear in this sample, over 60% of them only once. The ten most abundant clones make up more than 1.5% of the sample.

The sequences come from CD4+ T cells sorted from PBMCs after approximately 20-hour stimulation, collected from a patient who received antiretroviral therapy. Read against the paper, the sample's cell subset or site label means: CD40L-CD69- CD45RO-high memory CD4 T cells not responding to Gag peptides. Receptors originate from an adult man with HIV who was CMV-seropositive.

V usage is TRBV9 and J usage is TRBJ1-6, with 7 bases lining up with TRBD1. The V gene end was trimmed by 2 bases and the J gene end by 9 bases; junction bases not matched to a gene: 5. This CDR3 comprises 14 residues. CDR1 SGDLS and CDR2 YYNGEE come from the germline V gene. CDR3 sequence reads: CASSVDRAGSPLHF. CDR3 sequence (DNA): TGTGCCAGCAGCGTTGACAGGGCGGGTTCACCCCTCCACTTT.

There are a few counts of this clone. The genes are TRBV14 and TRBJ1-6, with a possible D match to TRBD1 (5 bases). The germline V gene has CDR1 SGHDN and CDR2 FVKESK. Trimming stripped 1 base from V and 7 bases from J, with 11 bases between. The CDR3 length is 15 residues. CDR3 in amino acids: CASSQGGILNSPLHF. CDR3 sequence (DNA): TGTGCCAGCAGCCAAGGGGGCATTTTAAATTCACCCCTCCACTTT.

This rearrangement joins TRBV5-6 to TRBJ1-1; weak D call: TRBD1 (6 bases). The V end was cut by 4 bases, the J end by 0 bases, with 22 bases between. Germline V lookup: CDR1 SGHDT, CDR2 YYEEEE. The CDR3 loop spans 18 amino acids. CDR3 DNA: TGTGCCAGCAGCCTACAGGGTGCACCGGGGAACATGAACACTGAAGCTTTCTTT. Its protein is CASSLQGAPGNMNTEAFF.

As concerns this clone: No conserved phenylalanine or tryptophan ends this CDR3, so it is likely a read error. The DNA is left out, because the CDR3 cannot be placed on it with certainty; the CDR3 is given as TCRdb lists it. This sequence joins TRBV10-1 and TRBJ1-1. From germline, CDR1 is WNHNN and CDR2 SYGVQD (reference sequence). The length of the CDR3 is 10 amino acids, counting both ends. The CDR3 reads CASSESRGSR.

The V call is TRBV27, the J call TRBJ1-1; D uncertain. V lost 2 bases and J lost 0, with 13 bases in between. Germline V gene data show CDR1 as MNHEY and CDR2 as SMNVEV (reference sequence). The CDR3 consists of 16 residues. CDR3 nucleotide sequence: TGTGCCAGCAGTTTAAGGTCCAACCCCATGAACACTGAAGCTTTCTTT. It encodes CASSLRSNPMNTEAFF.

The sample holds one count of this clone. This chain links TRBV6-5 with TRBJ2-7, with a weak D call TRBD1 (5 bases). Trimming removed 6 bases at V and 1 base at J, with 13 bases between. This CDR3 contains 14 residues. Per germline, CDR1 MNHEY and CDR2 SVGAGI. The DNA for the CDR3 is TGTGCCAGCAGACTCGACAGCTCTTCCTACGAGCAGTACTTC. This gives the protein CASRLDSSSYEQYF.

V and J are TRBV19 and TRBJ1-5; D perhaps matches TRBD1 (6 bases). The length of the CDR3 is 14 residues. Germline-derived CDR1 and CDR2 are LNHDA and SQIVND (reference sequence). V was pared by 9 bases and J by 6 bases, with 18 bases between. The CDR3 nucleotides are TGTGCCAGCCAGCTTACAGGGACGGGTCAGCCCCAGCATTTT. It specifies CASQLTGTGQPQHF.

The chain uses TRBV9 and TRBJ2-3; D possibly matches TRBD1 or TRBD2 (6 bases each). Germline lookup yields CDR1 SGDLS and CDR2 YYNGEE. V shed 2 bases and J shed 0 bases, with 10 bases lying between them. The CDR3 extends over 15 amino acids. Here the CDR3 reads CASSVAGTSTDTQYF. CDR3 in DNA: TGTGCCAGCAGCGTGGCGGGGACAAGCACAGATACGCAGTATTTT.

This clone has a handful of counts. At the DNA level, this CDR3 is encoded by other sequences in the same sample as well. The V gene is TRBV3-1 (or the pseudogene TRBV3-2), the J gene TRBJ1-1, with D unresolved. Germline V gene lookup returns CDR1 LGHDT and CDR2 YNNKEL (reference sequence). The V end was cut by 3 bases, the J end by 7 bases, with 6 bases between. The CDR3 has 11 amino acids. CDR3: CASSQLGEAFF. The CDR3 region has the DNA TGTGCCAGCAGCCAGCTGGGTGAAGCTTTCTTT.

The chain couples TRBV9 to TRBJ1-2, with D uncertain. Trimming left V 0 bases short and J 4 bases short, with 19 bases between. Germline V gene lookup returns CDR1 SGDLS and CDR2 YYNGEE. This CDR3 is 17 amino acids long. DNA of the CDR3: TGTGCCAGCAGCGTAGAGAGCGGGTCGGGGTATGGCTATGGCTACACCTTC. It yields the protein CASSVESGSGYGYGYTF.

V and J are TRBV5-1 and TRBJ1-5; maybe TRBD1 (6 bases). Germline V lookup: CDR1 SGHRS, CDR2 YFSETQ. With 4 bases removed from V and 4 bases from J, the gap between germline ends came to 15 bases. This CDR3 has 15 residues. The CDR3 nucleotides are TGCGCCAGCAGCGTTTCGACAGGAGGAAATCAGCCCCAGCATTTT. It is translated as CASSVSTGGNQPQHF.

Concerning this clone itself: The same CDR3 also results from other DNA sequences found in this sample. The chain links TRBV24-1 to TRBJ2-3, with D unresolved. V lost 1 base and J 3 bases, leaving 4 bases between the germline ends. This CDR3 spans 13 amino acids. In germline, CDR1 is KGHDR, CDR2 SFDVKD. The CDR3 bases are TGTGCCACCAGTGATTTCGGAACAGATACGCAGTATTTT. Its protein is CATSDFGTDTQYF.

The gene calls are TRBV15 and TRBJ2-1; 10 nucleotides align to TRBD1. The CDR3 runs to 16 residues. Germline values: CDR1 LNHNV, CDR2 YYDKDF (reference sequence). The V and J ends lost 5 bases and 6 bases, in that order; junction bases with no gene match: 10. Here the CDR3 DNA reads TGTGCCACCAGCCTCGAAACTGGGACAGGGGTCAATGAGCAGTTCTTC. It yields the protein CATSLETGTGVNEQFF.

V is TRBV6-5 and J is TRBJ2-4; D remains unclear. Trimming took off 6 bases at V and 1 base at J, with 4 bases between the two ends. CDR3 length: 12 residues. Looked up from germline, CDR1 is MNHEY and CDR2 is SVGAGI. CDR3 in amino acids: CASRVAKNIQYF. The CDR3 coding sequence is TGTGCCAGCAGGGTCGCCAAAAACATTCAGTACTTC.